The 4 T cell receptor beta chains below all came from one sample that was sequenced in a study of T cell responses to AZD1222 COVID-19 vaccine. Libraries were prepared by immunoSEQ multiplex PCR; TCRdb keeps only in-frame clonotypes and omits some of them. The sample has just under 85,000 clones; roughly 90% are singletons. The starting material was peripheral blood, obtained on day 0 of AZD1222 vaccination. Every receptor here comes from an adult in good health.

The chain links TRBV5-1 to TRBJ2-2; 12 bases agree with TRBD2. J was trimmed by 5 bases and V by 4 bases; bases with no gene match: 12. The CDR3 runs 18 residues. Looked up from germline, CDR1 is SGHRS and CDR2 is YFSETQ. The CDR3 region has the DNA TGCGCCAGCAGCCGGGAAGGACTAGCGGGGTTTGGTACCGGGGAGCTGTTTTTT. Its protein product is CASSREGLAGFGTGELFF.

The chain couples TRBV27 to TRBJ1-2; D is unclear. The CDR3 spans 14 residues. The V end was cut by 5 bases, the J end by 5 bases, with 15 bases between. The germline CDR1 and CDR2 sequences are MNHEY and SMNVEV (reference sequence). The CDR3 is CASSDQDGPYGYTF. DNA of the CDR3: TGTGCCAGCAGTGACCAGGACGGCCCATATGGCTACACCTTC.

The rearrangement uses TRBV27 and TRBJ1-4, with D maybe TRBD1 (5 bases). This CDR3 region has 15 residues. Germline CDR1 and CDR2: MNHEY and SMNVEV (reference sequence). Trimming stripped 6 bases from V and 4 bases from J, with 15 bases between. In nucleotides, the CDR3 is TGTGCCAGCAGCCCCGGGGCAGTTAATAATGAAAAACTGTTTTTT. This translates into CASSPGAVNNEKLFF.

The chain uses TRBV9 and TRBJ1-6; D unclear. The V gene's germline CDR1 is SGDLS and CDR2 YYNGEE. The V end lost 0 bases, the J end lost 10 bases, and 2 bases lay between the germline ends. The CDR3 sequence is 11 residues long. The CDR3 reads CASSVGSPLHF. Written as DNA, the CDR3 is TGTGCCAGCAGCGTAGGCTCACCCCTCCACTTT.